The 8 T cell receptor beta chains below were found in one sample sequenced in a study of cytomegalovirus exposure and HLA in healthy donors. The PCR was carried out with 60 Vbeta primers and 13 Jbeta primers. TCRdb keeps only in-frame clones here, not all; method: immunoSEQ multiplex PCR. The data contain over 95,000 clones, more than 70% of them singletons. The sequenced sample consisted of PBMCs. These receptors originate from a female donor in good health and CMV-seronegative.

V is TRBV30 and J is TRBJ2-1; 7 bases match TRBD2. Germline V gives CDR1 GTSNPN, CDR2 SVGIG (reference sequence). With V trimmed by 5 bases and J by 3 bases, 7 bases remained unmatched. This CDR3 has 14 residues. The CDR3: CAWDTGLFYNEQFF. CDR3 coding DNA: TGTGCCTGGGACACGGGACTATTCTACAATGAGCAGTTCTTC.

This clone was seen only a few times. The CDR3 DNA reads as TGTGCCAGCAGTACCGGACAGGTCAATAATTCACCCCTCCACTTT. Protein sequence: CASSTGQVNNSPLHF. The J gene is TRBJ1-6, the V gene TRBV27, with 7 bases matching TRBD1. After removal of 5 bases from V and 5 bases from J, the junction contained 6 bases not matched to a gene. This CDR3 contains 15 residues. CDR1 and CDR2 (germline): MNHEY, SMNVEV (reference sequence).

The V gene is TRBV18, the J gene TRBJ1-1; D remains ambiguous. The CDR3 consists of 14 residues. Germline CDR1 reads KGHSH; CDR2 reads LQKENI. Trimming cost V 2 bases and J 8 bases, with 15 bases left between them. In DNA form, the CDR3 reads TGTGCCAGCTCACCAAGTCAGGCGGGAGGGGAAGCTTTCTTT. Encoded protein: CASSPSQAGGEAFF.

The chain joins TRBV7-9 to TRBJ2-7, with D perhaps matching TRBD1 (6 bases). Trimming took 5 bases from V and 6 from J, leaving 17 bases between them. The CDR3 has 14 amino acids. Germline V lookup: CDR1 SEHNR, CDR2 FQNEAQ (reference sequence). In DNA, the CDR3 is TGTGCCAGCAGCCCCGGGCAGGGGAGAAGCGAGCAGTACTTC. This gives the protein CASSPGQGRSEQYF.

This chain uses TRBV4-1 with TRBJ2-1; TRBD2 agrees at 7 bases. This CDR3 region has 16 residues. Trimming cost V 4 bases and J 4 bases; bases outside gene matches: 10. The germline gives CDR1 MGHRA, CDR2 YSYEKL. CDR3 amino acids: CASSRSGTTLYNEQFF. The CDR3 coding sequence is TGCGCCAGCAGCCGGAGCGGGACCACCCTGTACAATGAGCAGTTCTTC.

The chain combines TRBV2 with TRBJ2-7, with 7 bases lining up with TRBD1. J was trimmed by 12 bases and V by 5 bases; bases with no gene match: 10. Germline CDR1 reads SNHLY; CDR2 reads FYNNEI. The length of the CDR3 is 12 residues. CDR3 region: CASSSLGTELYF. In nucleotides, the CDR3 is TGTGCCAGCAGTTCCCTTGGGACAGAACTGTACTTC.

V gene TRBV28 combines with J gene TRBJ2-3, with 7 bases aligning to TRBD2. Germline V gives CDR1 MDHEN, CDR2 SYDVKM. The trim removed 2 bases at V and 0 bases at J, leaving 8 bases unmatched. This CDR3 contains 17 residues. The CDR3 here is CASSLGASGASTDTQYF. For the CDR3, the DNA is TGTGCCAGCAGTTTAGGGGCTAGCGGAGCTAGCACAGATACGCAGTATTTT.

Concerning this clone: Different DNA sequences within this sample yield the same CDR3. In DNA, the CDR3 is TGTGCCAGCAGCGGACTAGCGGGAGGGATAACAGATACGCAGTATTTT. Residues: CASSGLAGGITDTQYF. This chain links TRBV9 with TRBJ2-3; 14 bases line up with TRBD2. V lost 3 bases, J lost 3 bases, and 3 bases stayed unmatched. Per the germline V gene, CDR1 is SGDLS and CDR2 is YYNGEE. This CDR3 spans 16 amino acids.